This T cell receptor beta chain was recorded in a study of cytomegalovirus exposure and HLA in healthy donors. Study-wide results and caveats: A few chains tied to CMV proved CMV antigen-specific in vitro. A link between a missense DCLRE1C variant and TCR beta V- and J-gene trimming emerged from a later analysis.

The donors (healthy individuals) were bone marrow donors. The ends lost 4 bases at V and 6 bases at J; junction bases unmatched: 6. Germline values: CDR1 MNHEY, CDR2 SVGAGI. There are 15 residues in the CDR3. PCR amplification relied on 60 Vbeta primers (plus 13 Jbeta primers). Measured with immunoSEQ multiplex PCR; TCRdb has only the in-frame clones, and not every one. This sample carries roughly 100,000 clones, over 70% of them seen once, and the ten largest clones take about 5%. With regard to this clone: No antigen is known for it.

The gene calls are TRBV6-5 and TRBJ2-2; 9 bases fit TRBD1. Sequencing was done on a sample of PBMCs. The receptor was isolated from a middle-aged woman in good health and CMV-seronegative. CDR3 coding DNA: TGTGCCAGCAGTTCCGGACAGGGGCGAGCCGGGGAGCTGTTTTTT. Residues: CASSSGQGRAGELFF.